The entry below gives a single T cell receptor (beta chain) sequence along with its context. These data come from a study of siplizumab effects on memory and regulatory T cells. TCRdb keeps only in-frame clones here, not all; method: immunoSEQ multiplex PCR. The sample lists roughly 68,000 clones; 90% to 98% were seen once. This sequence originates from a human donor in good health. Sequences were obtained from naive CD8+ T cells sorted from blood.

The CDR3 loop is CASSLETYNEQFF. CDR3 DNA sequence: TGTGCCAGCAGCTTAGAAACGTACAATGAGCAGTTCTTC. The chain uses TRBV13 and TRBJ2-1; D is uncertain. Trimming removed 1 base at V and 4 bases at J, with 5 bases between. The CDR3 contains 13 residues. In germline, CDR1 is PRHDT, CDR2 FYEKMQ (reference sequence).